Sequencing of this T cell receptor beta chain was carried out in a study of cytomegalovirus exposure and HLA in healthy donors. The study, taken as a whole, reports: Rarity characterized most TCR sequences, yet some public TCRs appeared in many donors.

CDR1 is MNHNY, CDR2 SVGAGI, per germline (reference sequence). CDR3 size: 13 residues. Between the trimmed V and J ends, which lost 2 bases and 5 bases, there was a span of 9 bases. About this clone: As yet, its antigen is unknown.

The table came from immunoSEQ multiplex PCR; TCRdb's copy has only in-frame clones and leaves some out. The sample yields about 98,000 clones, around 88% seen once. V gene TRBV6-6 combines with J gene TRBJ2-5; D perhaps matches TRBD2 (5 bases). This clonotype was sampled from a woman aged 25 to 45 in good health and CMV-seronegative. The material sequenced was PBMCs. The CDR3 DNA is TGTGCCAGCAGTTACGGGATAGCGGAGACCCAGTACTTC. The encoded protein is CASSYGIAETQYF.